This TCR beta chain was observed in a study of cytomegalovirus exposure and HLA in healthy donors. The germline gives CDR1 SGHAT, CDR2 FQNNGV. Trimming removed 5 bases at V and 2 bases at J, with 12 bases between. The CDR3 has 14 amino acids. The PCR made use of 60 Vbeta and 13 Jbeta primers. Using immunoSEQ multiplex PCR, the repertoire was profiled, and TCRdb retains in-frame clones only, with some absent. The table includes nearly 95,000 clones, around 8% detected once. Study results and limitations: Analyzed later, association rates of TCRs varied across HLA loci, with DRB1 most and HLA-C fewest. CMV antigen specificity was confirmed in vitro for a few CMV-associated chains. Later on, an analysis tied around 17,000 TCR beta sequences to HLA alleles at 0.05 false discovery rate. An ancestry cluster, one associated with Asian ancestry, reportedly showed fewer N-insertions than the roughly 670-donor mean in a later analysis.

This clone was seen only once. What it recognizes is unknown. The sample taken for sequencing was PBMCs. The sequence was collected from a man aged 50 to 59 in good health and CMV-seronegative. V gene TRBV11-2 combines with J gene TRBJ2-5; TRBD2 might be the D (5 bases). The CDR3 coding sequence is TGTGCCAGCAGCCCTCCGACGGGACAAGAGACCCAGTACTTC. Translated, it gives CASSPPTGQETQYF.